The text below deals with one T cell receptor beta chain. Method: immunoSEQ multiplex PCR; TCRdb's copy keeps in-frame clones and lacks some. This table holds roughly 100,000 clones, 81% found once. Trimming took off 10 bases at V and 6 bases at J, with 22 bases between the two ends. CDR3 length: 15 residues. Germline V gene sequence: CDR1 SGHNT, CDR2 YYREEE (reference sequence). The data belong to a study of glioma-infiltrating T cells after dendritic cell vaccination. The source is a human donor with glioblastoma. This chain connects TRBV5-4 to TRBJ2-2; the D gene is possibly TRBD2 (7 bases). Source: blood, taken before dendritic cell vaccination. The CDR3, as DNA: TGTGCCCATCACGGAGGGGGGGCTGTCGCCGGGGAGCTGTTTTTT. Protein: CAHHGGGAVAGELFF.